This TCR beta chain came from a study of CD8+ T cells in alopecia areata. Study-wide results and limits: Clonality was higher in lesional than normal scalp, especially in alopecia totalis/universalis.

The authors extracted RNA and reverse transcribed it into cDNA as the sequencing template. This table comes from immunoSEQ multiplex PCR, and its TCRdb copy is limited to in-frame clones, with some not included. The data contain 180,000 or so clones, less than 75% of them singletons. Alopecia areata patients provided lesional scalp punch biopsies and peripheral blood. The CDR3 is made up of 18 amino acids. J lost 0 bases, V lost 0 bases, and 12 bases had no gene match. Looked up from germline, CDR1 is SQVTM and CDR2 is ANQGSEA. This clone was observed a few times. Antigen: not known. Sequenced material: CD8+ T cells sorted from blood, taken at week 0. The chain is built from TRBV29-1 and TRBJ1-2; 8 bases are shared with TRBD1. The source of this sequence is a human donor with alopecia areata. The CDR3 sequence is CSVEELGTGAQANYGYTF. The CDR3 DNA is TGCAGCGTTGAAGAATTGGGGACAGGCGCCCAAGCTAACTATGGCTACACCTTC.